The present T cell receptor (beta chain) was sequenced within a study of T cell repertoires in cytomegalovirus infection. Study context: Recently identified HLA-C-restricted CMV epitopes were among the peptides used. It can be stated that public TCR beta signatures indicated CMV infection as well as a matching HLA type. General study points: Cumulated frequencies of public TCR beta families served to identify carriers of CMV plus the relevant HLA. CMV-specific HLA-C-restricted TCR beta clonotypes dominated the ex vivo response.

Between the trimmed V and J ends, which lost 0 bases and 10 bases, there was a span of 13 bases. Per germline, CDR1 SGHVS and CDR2 FQNEAQ. This CDR3 is built from 14 residues. This clonotype was counted a few times. Antigen unknown. TCRdb reprocessed the reads via MiXCR and lists one record per CDR3 protein. The sample records about 500,000 distinct CDR3 sequences, roughly a third being singletons. The chain uses TRBV7-8 and TRBJ2-1; D is possibly TRBD1 (5 bases). The specimen was cultured PBMCs, collected from culture after CMV antigen stimulation. The sequence was obtained from a human donor in good health (CMV status not recorded). Some clones in this sample may be carry-over from other donors' samples. CDR3 DNA: TGTGCCAGCAGCTTAGCCAGGGCAAGTAGGGAGCAGTTCTTC. Residues: CASSLARASREQFF.